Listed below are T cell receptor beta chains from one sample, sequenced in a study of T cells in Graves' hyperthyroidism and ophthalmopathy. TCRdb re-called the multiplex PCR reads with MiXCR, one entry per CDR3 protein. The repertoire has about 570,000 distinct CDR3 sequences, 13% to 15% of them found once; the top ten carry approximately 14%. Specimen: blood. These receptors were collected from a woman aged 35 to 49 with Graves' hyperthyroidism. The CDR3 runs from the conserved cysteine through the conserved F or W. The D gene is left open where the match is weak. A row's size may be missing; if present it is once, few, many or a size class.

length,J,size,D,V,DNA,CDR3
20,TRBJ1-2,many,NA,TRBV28,TGTGCCAGCAGTTTTGCCGGGGAGGGCAGGGTCTCAACTGATAACTATGGCTACACCTTC,CASSFAGEGRVSTDNYGYTF
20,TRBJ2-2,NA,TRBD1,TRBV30,TGTGCCTGGAGTGGAGCAAGACGGACAGGGGGTGATTGGAACACCGGGGAGCTGTTTTTT,CAWSGARRTGGDWNTGELFF
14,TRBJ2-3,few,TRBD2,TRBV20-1,TGCAGTGCTACGCGGGGGGGGATCACAGATACGCAGTATTTT,CSATRGGITDTQYF
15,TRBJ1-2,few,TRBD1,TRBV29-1,TGCAGCGTTGCGGGACAGCCGAACGAGAACTATGGCTACACCTTC,CSVAGQPNENYGYTF
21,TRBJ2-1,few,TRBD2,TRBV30,TGTGCCTGGAGTGCTTGGGAAAGGACTAGCGGGACAATTAGCTCCTACAATGAGCAGTTCTTC,CAWSAWERTSGTISSYNEQFF
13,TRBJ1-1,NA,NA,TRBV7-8,TGTGCCAGCAGCTTAGGATGGGTCGGTGAAGCTTTCTTT,CASSLGWVGEAFF
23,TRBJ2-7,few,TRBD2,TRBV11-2,TGTGCCAGCAGCTTCACCTTCCAGGAGTCGACTAGCGGGAGTTCAAGTTCCATCTACGAGCAGTACTTC,CASSFTFQESTSGSSSSIYEQYF
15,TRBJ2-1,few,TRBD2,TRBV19,TGTGCCAGTAGTATTGGGCTAGCGGAATACAATGAGCAGTTCTTC,CASSIGLAEYNEQFF
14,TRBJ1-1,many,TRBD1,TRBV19,TGTGCCAGTAGTATGTTCGACAGGGTCGGAGAAGCTTTCTTT,CASSMFDRVGEAFF
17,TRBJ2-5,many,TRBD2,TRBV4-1,TGCGCCAGCGGACCCGGGACTAGCGGGAGGAGCCGGGAGACCCAGTACTTC,CASGPGTSGRSRETQYF
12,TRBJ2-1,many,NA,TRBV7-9,TGTGCCACCTCGGTGACCTACAATGAGCAGTTCTTC,CATSVTYNEQFF
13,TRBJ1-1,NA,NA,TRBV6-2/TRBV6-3,TGTGCCAGCAGTTACTCGAGCGTCACTGAAGCTTTCTTT,CASSYSSVTEAFF
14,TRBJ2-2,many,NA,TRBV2,TGTGCCAGCAGTGAAGGCCTCGCTAGGGGGGGCCTGTTTTTT,CASSEGLARGGLFF
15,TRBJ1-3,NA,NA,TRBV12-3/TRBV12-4,TGTGCCAGCAGTTTTGGGGTACCCTCTGGAAACACCATATATTTT,CASSFGVPSGNTIYF
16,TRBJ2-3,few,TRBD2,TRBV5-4,TGTGCCAGCAGCATCAGGTGGAGCGGGAGGGTTGATACGCAGTATTTT,CASSIRWSGRVDTQYF
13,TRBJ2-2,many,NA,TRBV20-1,TGCAGTGCTAGCGGGACTCACACCGGGGAGCTGTTTTTT,CSASGTHTGELFF
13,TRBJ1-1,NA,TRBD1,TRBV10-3,TGTGCCATCACTTTGGACAGGGGGACTGAAGCTTTCTTT,CAITLDRGTEAFF
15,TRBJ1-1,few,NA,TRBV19,TGTGCCAGTAGTATAGGGAGGGGAACGAACACTGAAGCTTTCTTT,CASSIGRGTNTEAFF
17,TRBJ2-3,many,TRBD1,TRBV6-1,TGTGCCAGCAGTGAAGCTGTAACAGGGGGCAGGACAGATACGCAGTATTTT,CASSEAVTGGRTDTQYF
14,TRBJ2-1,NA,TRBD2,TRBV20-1,TGCAGTGCTCTAGCGGGGGCCCGGTACAATGAGCAGTTCTTC,CSALAGARYNEQFF
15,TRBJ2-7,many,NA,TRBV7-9,TGTGCCAGCACCTTGGGACCAACGACCTCCTACGAGCAGTACTTC,CASTLGPTTSYEQYF
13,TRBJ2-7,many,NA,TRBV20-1,TGCAGTGCTAGCCCCGCGGGACCCTACGAGCAGTACTTC,CSASPAGPYEQYF
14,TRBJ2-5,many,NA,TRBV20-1,TGCAGTGCCGTCAACCCGGAGGACCAAGAGACCCAGTACTTC,CSAVNPEDQETQYF
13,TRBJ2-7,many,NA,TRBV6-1,TGTGCCAGCAGTGAAAATTCGCCGGGGCAGCAGTACTTC,CASSENSPGQQYF
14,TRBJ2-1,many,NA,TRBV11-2,TGTGCCAGCAGCTTGACAGGCTACTACAATGAGCAGTTCTTC,CASSLTGYYNEQFF
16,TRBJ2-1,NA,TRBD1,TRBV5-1,TGCGCCAGCAGCCCCCTGACGGGACAGGGGCACATTGAGCAGTTCTTC,CASSPLTGQGHIEQFF
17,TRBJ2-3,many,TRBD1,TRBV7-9,TGTGCCAGCAGCTTCGGTCAGACAGGGGGATTCACAGATACGCAGTATTTT,CASSFGQTGGFTDTQYF
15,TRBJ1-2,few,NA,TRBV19,TGTGCCACAACCCAGCAGGGGCAAAACCTAGGGGGCTACACCTTC,CATTQQGQNLGGYTF
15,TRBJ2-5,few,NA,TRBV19,TGTGCCAGTAGGGAATTCGGAGGGACCCAAGAGACCCAGTACTTC,CASREFGGTQETQYF
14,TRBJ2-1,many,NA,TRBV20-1,TGCAGTGCTAGAGATTTGGGAGCCTACAATGAGCAGTTCTTC,CSARDLGAYNEQFF
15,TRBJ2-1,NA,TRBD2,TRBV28,TGTGCCAGCAGCCCTGGGACTAGCGGGAGGATTGAGCAGTTCTTC,CASSPGTSGRIEQFF
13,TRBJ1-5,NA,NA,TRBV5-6,TGTGCCAGCAGCTGGTCCGATGAGCAGCCCCAGCATTTT,CASSWSDEQPQHF
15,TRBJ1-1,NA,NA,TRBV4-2,TGTGCCAGCAGCCAAGGTTCAGGGGAGCACACTGAAGCTTTCTTT,CASSQGSGEHTEAFF
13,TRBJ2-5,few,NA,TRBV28,TGTGCCAGCAGATCTAATTTGCGGGAGACCCAGTACTTC,CASRSNLRETQYF
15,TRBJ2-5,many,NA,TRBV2,TGTGCCAGCACCTCAGAAGTAATGGTGGGAGAGACCCAGTACTTC,CASTSEVMVGETQYF
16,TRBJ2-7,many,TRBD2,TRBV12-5,TGTGCTAGTGGTTTGGGGGGACTAGCGCTGACCTACGAGCAGTACTTC,CASGLGGLALTYEQYF
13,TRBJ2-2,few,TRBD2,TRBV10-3,TGTGCCAGCCGACTAGCGGGATTCGGGGAGCTGTTTTTT,CASRLAGFGELFF
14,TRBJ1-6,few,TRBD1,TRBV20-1,TGCAGTGCTAGAGATCTGAGGGGAGCAGGGGGTCTCCACTTT,CSARDLRGAGGLHF
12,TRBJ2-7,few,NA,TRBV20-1,TGCAGTCCGGGTCGACCTTTCTACGAGCAGTACTTC,CSPGRPFYEQYF
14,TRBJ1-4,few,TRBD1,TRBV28,TGTGCCAGCAGTACCGGGACAGGGGGCGAAAAACTGTTTTTT,CASSTGTGGEKLFF